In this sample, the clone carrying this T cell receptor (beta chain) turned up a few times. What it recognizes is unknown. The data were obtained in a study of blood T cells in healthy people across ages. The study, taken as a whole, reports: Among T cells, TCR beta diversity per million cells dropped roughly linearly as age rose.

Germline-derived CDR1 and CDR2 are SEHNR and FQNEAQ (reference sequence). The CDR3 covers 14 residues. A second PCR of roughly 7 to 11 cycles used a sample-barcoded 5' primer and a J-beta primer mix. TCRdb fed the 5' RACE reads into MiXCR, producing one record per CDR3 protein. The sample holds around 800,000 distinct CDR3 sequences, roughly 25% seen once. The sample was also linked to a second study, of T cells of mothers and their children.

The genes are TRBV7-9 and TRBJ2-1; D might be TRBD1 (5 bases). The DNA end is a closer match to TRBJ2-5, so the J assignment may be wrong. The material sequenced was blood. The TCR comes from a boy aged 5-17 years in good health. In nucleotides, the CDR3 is TGTGCCAGCAGCTTAGGGGTCTCAGGGGAGACCCAGTACTTC. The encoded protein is CASSLGVSGETQYF.